The 31 T cell receptor beta chains below come from one sample, sequenced in a study of blood T cells in healthy people across ages. Primers used in a second PCR of about 7 to 12 cycles were a sample-barcoded 5' primer and a J-beta primer mix. In TCRdb, the 5' RACE reads were re-called with MiXCR into one record per CDR3 protein. Of some 1,800,000 distinct CDR3 sequences in the sample, about 39% are singletons; the top ten hold roughly 23%. The sequenced sample was blood. These TCRs come from a human donor in good health.

In its sample, this clonotype was seen a few times. DNA of the CDR3: TGTGCCAGCAGTTCCTATACCGGTGGCTACACCTTC. Translating gives CASSSYTGGYTF. The chain links TRBV7-2 to TRBJ1-2; D gene uncertain. V was clipped by 6 bases and J by 7 bases, with 12 bases between them. The V gene's germline CDR1 is SGHTA and CDR2 FQGNSA. This CDR3 is built from 12 residues. The complete variable domain, with remaining parts taken from reference TRBV7-2 and TRBJ1-2, reads GAGVSQSPSNKVTEKGKDVELRCDPISGHTALYWYRQSLGQGLEFLIYFQGNSAPDKSGLPSDRFSAERTGGSVSTLTIQRTQQEDSAVYLCASSSYTGGYTFGSGTRLTVV.

This clonotype was seen more than once but under ten times. The chain uses TRBV29-1 and TRBJ1-2; D not resolved. The germline V and J ends were trimmed by 6 bases and 4 bases, with 12 bases remaining between them. From germline, CDR1 is SQVTM and CDR2 ANQGSEA. The CDR3 is made up of 12 amino acids. The DNA of the CDR3 is TGCAGCGTCCCTCGTATTGGCTATGGCTACACCTTC. This codes for CSVPRIGYGYTF.

The rearrangement uses TRBV20-1 and TRBJ1-2, with 9 positions matching TRBD1. The CDR3 totals 14 residues. V lost 3 bases, J lost 6 bases, and 8 bases stayed unmatched. The germline V gene has CDR1 DFQATT and CDR2 SNEGSKA (reference sequence). The CDR3 bases are TGCAGTGCTAGGACAGGGGGGAACATACATGGCTACACCTTC. Protein sequence: CSARTGGNIHGYTF.

V usage is TRBV9 and J usage is TRBJ1-2, with D perhaps TRBD1 (6 bases). Trimming cost V 4 bases and J 0 bases, with 13 bases left between them. Germline V gene data show CDR1 as SGDLS and CDR2 as YYNGEE. The CDR3 extends over 15 amino acids. The CDR3 region is CASSPGGGSNYGYTF. CDR3 DNA sequence: TGTGCCAGCAGCCCTGGGGGGGGCTCTAACTATGGCTACACCTTC.

The genes are TRBV12-3 or TRBV12-4 and TRBJ1-1; a possible D gene is TRBD1 (6 bases). This CDR3 is 12 amino acids long. The V end lost 5 bases, the J end lost 8 bases, and 12 bases lay between the germline ends. The CDR3 DNA reads TGTGCCAGCAGTCCAGAGGGACACGAAGCTTTCTTT. Amino acids: CASSPEGHEAFF.

This clonotype was recorded a few times. The chain has TRBV18 and TRBJ2-3; 7 bases fit TRBD1. CDR1 is KGHSH, CDR2 LQKENI, per germline. The CDR3 consists of 15 residues. Trimming took 3 bases from V and 2 from J; bases not matched to a gene: 5. The CDR3 region is CASSPQTGITDTQYF. In DNA, the CDR3 is TGTGCCAGCTCACCCCAGACAGGGATCACAGATACGCAGTATTTT.

This chain links TRBV12-3 or TRBV12-4 with TRBJ1-2, with TRBD1 matching 7 bases. The V and J ends lost 3 bases and 0 bases, in that order; junction bases with no gene match: 4. The CDR3 runs 15 residues. The DNA of the CDR3 is TGTGCCAGCAGTTTTATCACAGGGGCTAACTATGGCTACACCTTC. Protein: CASSFITGANYGYTF.

This chain joins TRBV6-5 and TRBJ1-2; D perhaps matches TRBD1 (5 bases). V was trimmed by 2 bases and J by 7 bases, leaving 14 bases between them. This CDR3 is 14 amino acids long. Germline V gives CDR1 MNHEY, CDR2 SVGAGI. DNA for the CDR3: TGTGCCAGCAGTTACCGGGACTTACGGTTTGGCTACACCTTC. This encodes CASSYRDLRFGYTF.

The chain uses TRBV28 and TRBJ2-4; possible D gene TRBD1, 5 bases. Germline V gene lookup returns CDR1 MDHEN and CDR2 SYDVKM. The CDR3 loop spans 13 amino acids. The V and J ends lost 8 bases and 9 bases respectively, with 17 bases between them. The CDR3 DNA sequence: TGTGCCAGCGGATCCCAGGGTTGGGGCATTCAGTACTTC. Its protein product is CASGSQGWGIQYF. The entire variable domain, with the rest obtained from reference TRBV28 and TRBJ2-4, is as follows: DVKVTQSSRYLVKRTGEKVFLECVQDMDHENMFWYRQDPGLGLRLIYFSYDVKMKEKGDIPEGYSVSREKKERFSLILESASTNQTSMYLCASGSQGWGIQYFGAGTRLSVL.

The table lists this clonotype with a few counts. A read error is possible here, since a much larger clone lies one base away. J is TRBJ2-7 and V is TRBV7-9, with D perhaps TRBD1 (6 bases). Trimming pared 3 bases from V and 6 bases from J, leaving 9 bases between. In germline, CDR1 is SEHNR, CDR2 FQNEAQ (reference sequence). The CDR3 length is 12 residues. CDR3 protein: CASSFGQSEQYF. The CDR3, as DNA: TGTGCCAGCAGCTTCGGACAGAGCGAGCAGTACTTC.

CDR3 amino acids: CASRAIGTYPGYTF. CDR3 bases: TGTGCCAGCAGGGCCATTGGGACCTACCCCGGCTACACCTTC. The chain uses TRBV12-3 or TRBV12-4 and TRBJ1-2; D is perhaps TRBD1 (5 bases). The CDR3 sequence is 14 residues long. V was cut by 6 bases and J by 8 bases, with 19 bases left in between.

The chain carries TRBV20-1 and TRBJ2-1; D unclear. Looked up from germline, CDR1 is DFQATT and CDR2 is SNEGSKA (reference sequence). Trimming took 0 bases from V and 9 from J, leaving 12 bases between them. The CDR3 spans 13 residues. The CDR3 spells CSARDPLSPEQFF. The CDR3 DNA sequence: TGCAGTGCTAGAGATCCCCTCTCCCCTGAGCAGTTCTTC.

J is TRBJ2-5 and V is TRBV6-6; maybe TRBD1 (6 bases). CDR1 is MNHNY and CDR2 is SVGAGI in the germline V gene (reference sequence). V was trimmed by 7 bases and J by 4 bases, leaving 25 bases between them. The CDR3 loop spans 17 amino acids. Written as DNA, the CDR3 is TGTGCCAGCAACCTCGCGCGCGGGCAGGGGATAGGAGAGACCCAGTACTTC. It specifies CASNLARGQGIGETQYF.

A few counts support this clonotype. The gene calls are TRBV30 and TRBJ2-1; 9 bases line up with TRBD2. Germline V gene data show CDR1 as GTSNPN and CDR2 as SVGIG (reference sequence). The CDR3 is 12 amino acids. The CDR3: CGSAGGRNEQFF. CDR3 nucleotide sequence: TGTGGATCAGCGGGGGGTCGGAATGAGCAGTTCTTC.

This chain links TRBV4-2 with TRBJ1-6, with 9 bases lining up with TRBD1. This CDR3 spans 16 amino acids. V shed 0 bases, J shed 6 bases, and the junction held 3 bases outside the gene matches. The germline CDR1 and CDR2 sequences are LGHNA and YNFKEQ. This CDR3 is CASSQERGQGNSPLHF. The CDR3 nucleotides are TGTGCCAGCAGCCAAGAAAGGGGACAGGGTAATTCACCCCTCCACTTT.

This chain links TRBV9 with TRBJ2-1; 11 bases align to TRBD2. Germline CDR1 and CDR2: SGDLS and YYNGEE. V shed 4 bases and J 7 bases; nucleotides not matched to a gene: 10. The CDR3 extends over 16 amino acids. The CDR3 reads CASSLNLAGGRNEQFF. The CDR3 nucleotides are TGTGCCAGCAGCCTAAACCTAGCGGGGGGCAGAAATGAGCAGTTCTTC.

This clonotype turned up a few times. V and J are TRBV5-1 and TRBJ2-7, with 7 nucleotides matching TRBD1. The CDR3 runs 14 residues. The junction had 11 bases not matched to a gene; V was cut back by 5 bases and J by 6 bases. Germline V gene data show CDR1 as SGHRS and CDR2 as YFSETQ. CDR3 sequence: CASSNQQGSREQYF. CDR3 coding DNA: TGCGCCAGCAGTAACCAACAGGGGTCTCGCGAGCAGTACTTC.

This clonotype appeared a few times. V is TRBV6-5 and J is TRBJ2-5; 13 bases match TRBD2. The CDR3 has 16 amino acids. The germline V gene encodes CDR1 MNHEY and CDR2 SVGAGI. Losses at the gene ends were 5 bases for V and 1 base for J; bases not matched to a gene: 4. CDR3 region: CASSQRLAGGQETQYF. Here the CDR3 DNA reads TGTGCCAGCAGTCAACGACTAGCGGGGGGCCAAGAGACCCAGTACTTC.

The chain is built from TRBV6-1 and TRBJ2-6; maybe TRBD2 (7 bases). The CDR3 has 16 residues. V was pared by 5 bases and J by 5 bases, with 16 bases between. From germline, CDR1 is MNHNS and CDR2 SASEGT. The CDR3 region has the DNA TGTGCCAGCAGTCCAACGGGGGGCCGAAGGGCCAACGTCCTGACTTTC. Translation: CASSPTGGRRANVLTF.

This chain uses TRBV15 with TRBJ2-3; TRBD2 matches at 8 bases. This CDR3 has 16 amino acids. Trimming took 1 base from V and 3 from J; bases not matched to a gene: 6. Germline CDR1 LNHNV, CDR2 YYDKDF (reference sequence). The CDR3 region is CATSRVLSGGTDTQYF. The CDR3 DNA sequence: TGTGCCACCAGCAGAGTCTTAAGCGGGGGTACAGATACGCAGTATTTT.

The chain links TRBV13 to TRBJ2-1; 7 bases fit TRBD2. The V and J ends lost 3 bases and 7 bases, in that order; junction bases with no gene match: 9. Germline V gene lookup returns CDR1 PRHDT and CDR2 FYEKMQ (reference sequence). This CDR3 region has 15 residues. The CDR3 is CASSFGGGARNEQFF. CDR3 bases: TGTGCCAGCAGCTTTGGCGGGGGAGCACGGAATGAGCAGTTCTTC.

This clonotype was detected only a few times. V is TRBV4-1 and J is TRBJ1-2; D gene uncertain. CDR1 MGHRA and CDR2 YSYEKL come from the germline V gene. This CDR3 has 14 amino acids. Trimming took 0 bases from V and 2 from J, leaving 7 bases between them. CDR3 in amino acids: CASSQDPANYGYTF. The CDR3 DNA follows: TGCGCCAGCAGCCAAGATCCAGCGAACTATGGCTACACCTTC.

This clonotype occurred a few times. This chain joins TRBV28 and TRBJ1-2, with TRBD1 matching over 9 bases. The length of the CDR3 is 16 residues. Germline lookup yields CDR1 MDHEN and CDR2 SYDVKM. J was trimmed by 6 bases and V by 4 bases; bases with no gene match: 12. CDR3 nucleotides: TGTGCCAGCAGTTGGCCCCAACAGGGGGCATTGGATGGCTACACCTTC. This sequence encodes CASSWPQQGALDGYTF.

This clonotype was observed a handful of times. V is TRBV7-2 and J is TRBJ1-2; D perhaps matches TRBD1 (5 bases). Between the trimmed V and J ends, which lost 2 bases and 4 bases, there was a span of 11 bases. Germline CDR1 SGHTA, CDR2 FQGNSA. The CDR3 sequence is 14 residues long. CDR3 region: CASSLRRDAYGYTF. The CDR3 DNA reads as TGTGCCAGCAGCTTACGTAGGGACGCCTATGGCTACACCTTC.

The CDR3 protein is CASSHNSGGYYNEQFF. In nucleotides, the CDR3 is TGTGCCAGCAGTCACAATAGCGGGGGGTATTACAATGAGCAGTTCTTC. The J gene is TRBJ2-1, the V gene TRBV6-2 or TRBV6-3; TRBD2 agrees at 10 bases. The trim removed 5 bases at V and 4 bases at J, leaving 8 bases unmatched. The CDR3 has 16 residues. CDR1 MNHEY and CDR2 SVGEGT come from the germline V gene.

There are a few counts of this clonotype. The V and J genes are TRBV12-3 or TRBV12-4 and TRBJ2-1; TRBD2 might be the D (6 bases). This CDR3 region has 15 residues. With 0 bases removed from V and 7 bases from J, the gap between germline ends came to 13 bases. CDR3 nucleotide sequence: TGTGCCAGCAGTTTAGCGCGGGACTCCATAAATGAGCAGTTCTTC. This sequence encodes CASSLARDSINEQFF.

The rearrangement uses TRBV5-6 and TRBJ1-2; weak D call: TRBD1 (5 bases). The CDR3 has 12 amino acids. Germline-derived CDR1 and CDR2 are SGHDT and YYEEEE. V lost 1 base to trimming and J lost 7 bases, with 8 bases between them. Here the CDR3 DNA reads TGTGCCAGCAGCTTGTGGGGGATTGGCTACACCTTC. It translates to CASSLWGIGYTF.

The table lists this clonotype with many counts. The V gene is TRBV7-2, the J gene TRBJ2-5; the D is unclear. The CDR3 runs to 14 residues. Trimming took 4 bases from V and 5 from J, leaving 14 bases between them. The germline CDR1 and CDR2 sequences are SGHTA and FQGNSA. The CDR3, as DNA: TGTGCCAGCAGCTCTCTTTGGGAATTCGAGACCCAGTACTTC. It yields the protein CASSSLWEFETQYF.

This clonotype was found many times. The CDR3 DNA is TGCGCCAGCAGCCAAAGGCACTTCCCGGGGAATGAGCAGTACTTC. This sequence encodes CASSQRHFPGNEQYF. The chain couples TRBV4-1 to TRBJ2-7, with D tentatively TRBD2 (5 bases). Germline CDR1 is MGHRA and CDR2 is YSYEKL. This CDR3 comprises 15 residues. V lost 2 bases and J 7 bases, leaving 18 bases between the germline ends.

The chain couples TRBV6-2 or TRBV6-3 to TRBJ2-5; TRBD2 matches at 7 bases. Per the germline V gene, CDR1 is MNHEY and CDR2 is SVGEGT. After removal of 4 bases from V and 9 bases from J, the junction contained 2 bases not matched to a gene. This CDR3 contains 11 residues. In nucleotides, the CDR3 is TGTGCCAGCAGTTGGGGAGGGGCCCAGTACTTC. Residues: CASSWGGAQYF.

A single count supports this clonotype. The chain uses TRBV5-1 and TRBJ2-7; TRBD2 might be the D (6 bases). The length of the CDR3 is 14 residues. V lost 0 bases and J lost 7, with 14 bases in between. Per germline, CDR1 SGHRS and CDR2 YFSETQ. Written as DNA, the CDR3 is TGCGCCAGCAGCTTGGTTGCGGGGTCTCAAGAGCAGTACTTC. Translation gives CASSLVAGSQEQYF. Full variable domain (outside the CDR3, taken from reference TRBV5-1 and TRBJ2-7): KAGVTQTPRYLIKTRGQQVTLSCSPISGHRSVSWYQQTPGQGLQFLFEYFSETQRNKGNFPGRFSGRQFSNSRSEMNVSTLELGDSALYLCASSLVAGSQEQYFGPGTRLTVT.